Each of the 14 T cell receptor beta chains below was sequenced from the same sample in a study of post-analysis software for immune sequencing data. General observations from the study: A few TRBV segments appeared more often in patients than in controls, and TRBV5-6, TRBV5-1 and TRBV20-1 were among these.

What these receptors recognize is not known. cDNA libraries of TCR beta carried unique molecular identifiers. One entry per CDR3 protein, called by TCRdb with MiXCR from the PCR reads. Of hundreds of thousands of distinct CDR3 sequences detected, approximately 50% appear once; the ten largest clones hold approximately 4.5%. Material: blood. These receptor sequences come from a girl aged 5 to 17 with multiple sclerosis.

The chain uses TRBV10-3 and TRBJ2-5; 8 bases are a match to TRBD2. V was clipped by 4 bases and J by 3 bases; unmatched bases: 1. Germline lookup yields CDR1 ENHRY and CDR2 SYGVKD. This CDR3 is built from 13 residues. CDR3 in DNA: TGTGCCATCAGTGCAGCGGGGGAAGAGACCCAGTACTTC. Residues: CAISAAGEETQYF.

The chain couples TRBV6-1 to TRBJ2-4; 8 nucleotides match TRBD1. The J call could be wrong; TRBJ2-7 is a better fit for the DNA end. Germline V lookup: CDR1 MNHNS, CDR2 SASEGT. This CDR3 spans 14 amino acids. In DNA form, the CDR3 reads TGTGCCAGCAGTGAAGGAAGGACAGGGTACGAGCAGTACTTC. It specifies CASSEGRTGYEQYF.

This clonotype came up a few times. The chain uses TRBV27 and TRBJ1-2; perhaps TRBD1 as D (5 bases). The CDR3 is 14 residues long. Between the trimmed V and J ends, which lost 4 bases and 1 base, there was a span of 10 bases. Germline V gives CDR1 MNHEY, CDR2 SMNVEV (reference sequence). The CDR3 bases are TGTGCCAGCAGTTCCGGGGCAGTTAACTATGGCTACACCTTC. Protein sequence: CASSSGAVNYGYTF.

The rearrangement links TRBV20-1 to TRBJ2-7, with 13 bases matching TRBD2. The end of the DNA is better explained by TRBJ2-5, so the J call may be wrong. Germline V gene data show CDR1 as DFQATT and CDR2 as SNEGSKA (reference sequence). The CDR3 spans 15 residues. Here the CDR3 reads CSAKLAGGLVETQYF. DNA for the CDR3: TGCAGTGCTAAACTAGCGGGAGGGCTTGTTGAGACCCAGTACTTC.

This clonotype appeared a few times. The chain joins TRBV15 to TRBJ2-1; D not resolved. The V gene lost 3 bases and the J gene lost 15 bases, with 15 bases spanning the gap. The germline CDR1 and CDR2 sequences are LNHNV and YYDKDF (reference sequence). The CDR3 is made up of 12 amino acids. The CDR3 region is CATSRDKITAFF. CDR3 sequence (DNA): TGTGCCACCAGCAGGGATAAAATTACGGCGTTCTTC.

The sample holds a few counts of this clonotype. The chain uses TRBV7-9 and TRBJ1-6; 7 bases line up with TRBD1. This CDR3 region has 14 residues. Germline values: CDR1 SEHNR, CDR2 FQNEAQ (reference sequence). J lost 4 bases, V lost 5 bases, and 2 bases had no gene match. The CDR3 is CASSAQGYNSPLHF. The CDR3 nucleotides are TGTGCCAGCAGCGCACAGGGGTATAATTCACCCCTCCACTTT.

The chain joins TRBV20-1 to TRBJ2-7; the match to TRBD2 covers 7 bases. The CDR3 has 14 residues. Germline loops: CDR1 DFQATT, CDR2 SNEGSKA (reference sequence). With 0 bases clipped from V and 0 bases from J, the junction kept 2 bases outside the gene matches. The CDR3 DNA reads TGCAGTGCTAGAGAGGGCGGGAGCTCCTACGAGCAGTACTTC. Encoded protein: CSAREGGSSYEQYF.

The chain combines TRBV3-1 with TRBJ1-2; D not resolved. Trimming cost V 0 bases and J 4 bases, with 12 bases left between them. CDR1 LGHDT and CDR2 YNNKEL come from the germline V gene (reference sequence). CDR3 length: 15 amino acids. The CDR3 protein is CASSQDTGRPYGYTF. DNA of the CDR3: TGTGCCAGCAGCCAAGATACCGGGCGGCCCTATGGCTACACCTTC.

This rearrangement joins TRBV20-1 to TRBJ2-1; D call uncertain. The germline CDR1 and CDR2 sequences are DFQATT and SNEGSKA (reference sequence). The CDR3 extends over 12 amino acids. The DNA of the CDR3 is TGCAGCGCCGGGTACTTTCTCAATGAGCAGTTCTTC. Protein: CSAGYFLNEQFF.

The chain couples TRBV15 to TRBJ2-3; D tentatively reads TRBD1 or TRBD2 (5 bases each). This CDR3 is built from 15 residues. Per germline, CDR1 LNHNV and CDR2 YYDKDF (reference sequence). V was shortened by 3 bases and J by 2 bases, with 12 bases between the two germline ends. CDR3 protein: CATSRDRGTTDTQYF. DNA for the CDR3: TGTGCCACCAGCAGGGATCGAGGGACCACAGATACGCAGTATTTT.

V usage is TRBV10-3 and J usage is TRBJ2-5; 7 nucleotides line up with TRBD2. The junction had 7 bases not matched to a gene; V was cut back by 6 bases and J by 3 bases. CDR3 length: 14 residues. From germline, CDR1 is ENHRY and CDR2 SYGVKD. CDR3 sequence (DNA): TGTGCCATCAGGGAAGCGGGGCCGGAAGAGACCCAGTACTTC. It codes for CAIREAGPEETQYF.

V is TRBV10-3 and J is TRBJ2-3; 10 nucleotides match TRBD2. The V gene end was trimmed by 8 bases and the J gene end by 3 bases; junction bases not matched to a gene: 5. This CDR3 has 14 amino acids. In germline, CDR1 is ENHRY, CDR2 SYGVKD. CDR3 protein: CAIAGTSVTDTQYF. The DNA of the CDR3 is TGTGCCATCGCCGGGACTAGCGTAACAGATACGCAGTATTTT.

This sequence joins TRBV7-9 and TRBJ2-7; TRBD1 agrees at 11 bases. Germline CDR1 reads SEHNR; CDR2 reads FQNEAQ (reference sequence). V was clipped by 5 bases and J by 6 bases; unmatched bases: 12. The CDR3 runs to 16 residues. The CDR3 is CASSMDPGQGGSEQYF. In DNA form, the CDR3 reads TGTGCCAGCAGCATGGACCCGGGACAGGGGGGCTCCGAGCAGTACTTC.

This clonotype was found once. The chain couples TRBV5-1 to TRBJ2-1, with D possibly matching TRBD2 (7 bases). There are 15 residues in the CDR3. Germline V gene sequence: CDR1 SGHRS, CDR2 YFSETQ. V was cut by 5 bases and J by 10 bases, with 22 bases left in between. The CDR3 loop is CASSLGGPTGGEQFF. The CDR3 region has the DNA TGCGCCAGCAGTCTCGGGGGGCCCACCGGGGGAGAGCAGTTCTTC.